A selection of T cell receptor beta chains follows, all from one sample in a study of T cell responses to AZD1222 COVID-19 vaccine. The table came from immunoSEQ multiplex PCR; TCRdb's copy has only in-frame clones and leaves some out. The data show about 48,000 clones, with just over 85% seen just once and around 7.3% held by the top ten. The specimen was peripheral blood, collected 28 days after the second AZD1222 dose. These TCRs come from an adult who received the AZD1222 COVID-19 vaccine. Both conserved end residues are part of each CDR3. A D gene is named only where the DNA matches it firmly. Clone size is shown for a subset of rows, as once, few, many or a class of expanded clone.

>TRBJ2-1|TRBV7-2|-|-
TGTGCCAGCAGCCCCCTAGTGGCGGAGTGGAATGAGCAGTTCTTC
CASSPLVAEWNEQFF
>TRBJ1-2|TRBV12-5|few|TRBD1
TGTGCTAGTGGTTTGATAGACAGGGGAAATGGCTACACCTTC
CASGLIDRGNGYTF
>TRBJ1-2|TRBV21-1|-|-
TGTGCCAGCCTTCAGGGTGAAAACTATGGCTACACCTTC
CASLQGENYGYTF
>TRBJ1-2|TRBV2|-|-
TGTGCCAGCAGTGAATCAGGGGCCCTTTCTTATGGCTACACCTTC
CASSESGALSYGYTF
>TRBJ1-2|TRBV5-8|-|TRBD1
TGTGCCAGCAGCTCCAGACAGGGGGCTAGTTATGGCTACACCTTC
CASSSRQGASYGYTF
>TRBJ1-2|TRBV27|-|TRBD1
TGTGCCAGCAGTAGCCCTACAGGGGGGGACTATGGCTACACCTTC
CASSSPTGGDYGYTF
>TRBJ1-5|TRBV30|-|-
TGTGCCTGGAGTGTAAGACACAATCAGCCCCAGCATTTT
CAWSVRHNQPQHF
>TRBJ2-5|TRBV6-5|-|TRBD1
TGTGCCAGCAGTTACGCCCGGGGGACAGGTCAAGAGACCCAGTACTTC
CASSYARGTGQETQYF
>TRBJ2-7|TRBV6-2/TRBV6-3|-|-
TGTGCCAGCAGTTACCCCTCGACAGGCCTACCTACCTACGAGCAGTACTTC
CASSYPSTGLPTYEQYF
>TRBJ1-4|TRBV7-9|-|TRBD1
TGTGCCAGCAGTTTTACCCCCGGACAGGGGAATGAAAAACTGTTTTTT
CASSFTPGQGNEKLFF
>TRBJ1-4|TRBV19|-|TRBD1
TGTGCCAGTAGTCTGGACAGGGAGTATACCCGGGGAAATGAAAAACTGTTTTTT
CASSLDREYTRGNEKLFF
>TRBJ2-6|TRBV23-1|once|-
TGCGCCGTCCCTTTGGCCCAACGCTCTGGGGCCAACGTCCTGACTTTC
CAVPLAQRSGANVLTF
>TRBJ1-1|TRBV19|-|-
TGTGCCAGTAGACCAGAGACCCAGAGACCTGAAGCTTTCTTT
CASRPETQRPEAFF
>TRBJ2-1|TRBV3-1/TRBV3-2|-|TRBD2
TGTGCCAGCAGCCAAGCGGGTAGCGGGGACAATGAGCAGTTCTTC
CASSQAGSGDNEQFF
>TRBJ2-1|TRBV20-1|-|TRBD2
TGCAGTGCTAGTCTCCCGGGACTAGCGGGAGGGGCTTCCTACAATGAGCAGTTCTTC
CSASLPGLAGGASYNEQFF
>TRBJ2-1|TRBV28|few|TRBD2
TGTGCCAGCAGTCGGGGGACTAGCGGGAGGAAAGAGCAGTTCTTC
CASSRGTSGRKEQFF
>TRBJ2-1|TRBV11-2|-|-
TGTGCCAGCAGCTTAAGGGGTAAGCAGTTCTTC
CASSLRGKQFF
>TRBJ2-2|TRBV6-5|-|TRBD1
TGTGCCAGCAGTCTGACAGGGGGAGGCACCGGGGAGCTGTTTTTT
CASSLTGGGTGELFF
>TRBJ1-6|TRBV27|-|-
TGTGCCAGCCGTCCGACAGACTATAATTCACCCCTCCACTTT
CASRPTDYNSPLHF
>TRBJ2-7|TRBV7-9|-|TRBD2
TGTGCCAGCAGCTGGGCGACTAGCGCTACCTACGAGCAGTACTTC
CASSWATSATYEQYF
>TRBJ2-7|TRBV19|-|-
TGTGCCAGTAGTATCACCAACAGCAAAACCTACGAGCAGTACTTC
CASSITNSKTYEQYF
>TRBJ2-7|TRBV10-1|-|TRBD1
TGCGCCAGCAGTGAGTCCGGGACAGCTTCCTACGAGCAGTACTTC
CASSESGTASYEQYF
>TRBJ1-4|TRBV2|-|TRBD1
TGTGCCAGCATTGGACAGGGTAATGAAAAACTGTTTTTT
CASIGQGNEKLFF
>TRBJ1-6|TRBV18|-|-
TGTGCCAGCTCACCCGTGAGGAATTCACCCCTCCACTTT
CASSPVRNSPLHF
>TRBJ1-5|TRBV19|once|-
TGTGCTTCCGGAGGGCCCCAGCATTTT
CASGGPQHF
>TRBJ2-7|TRBV11-3|-|TRBD1
TGTGCCAGCAGCCCATGGGGGACAGGGACATCCTACGAGCAGTACTTC
CASSPWGTGTSYEQYF
>TRBJ1-6|TRBV28|-|-
TGTGCCAGCAGGCGGGGTGTGGGGGCCCTCCACTTT
CASRRGVGALHF
>TRBJ2-5|TRBV9|-|TRBD2
TGTGCCAGCAGCGTACTAGCGGGAGGCCTCCAAGAGACCCAGTACTTC
CASSVLAGGLQETQYF
>TRBJ2-3|TRBV11-3|-|TRBD2
TGTGCCAGCAGCATACTAGCGGGAGCCACAGATACGCAGTATTTT
CASSILAGATDTQYF
>TRBJ1-5|TRBV7-2|-|TRBD1
TGTGCCAGCAGTGAACAGGGGATAGGGGGCACGGGGCCCCAGCATTTT
CASSEQGIGGTGPQHF
>TRBJ1-1|TRBV7-9|-|-
TGTGCCAGCAGCTCGAATCGACCTTCTGAAGCTTTCTTT
CASSSNRPSEAFF
>TRBJ2-5|TRBV11-3|-|TRBD1
TGTGCCAGCAGCCTCGGGACAGGGATACAAGAGACCCAGTACTTC
CASSLGTGIQETQYF
>TRBJ2-1|TRBV28|medium-sized|-
TGTGCCAGCAGGGAGATCGGGAGCTCCTACAATGAGCAGTTCTTC
CASREIGSSYNEQFF
>TRBJ2-2|TRBV18|few|TRBD2
TGTGCCAGCTCACCACCGGTCCGCGGGGGAGGCACCGGGGAGCTGTTTTTT
CASSPPVRGGGTGELFF
>TRBJ1-6|TRBV12-3/TRBV12-4|-|-
TGTGCCAGCAGTCTCCGAGATTCACCCCTCCACTTT
CASSLRDSPLHF
>TRBJ2-3|TRBV4-3|-|-
TGCGCCAGCAGCCAAGGTCTAACAGATACGCAGTATTTT
CASSQGLTDTQYF
>TRBJ2-3|TRBV10-1|-|-
TGCGCCAGCAGTGAAGGGGGAGGGCCACTTAGCGATACGCAGTATTTT
CASSEGGGPLSDTQYF
>TRBJ1-5|TRBV27|-|-
TGTGCCAGCGCTCCAATTTATAGCAATCAGCCCCAGCATTTT
CASAPIYSNQPQHF
>TRBJ1-1|TRBV7-2|-|-
TGTGCCAGCAGCCTCGGACCCGGAGGTGCCACTGAAGCTTTCTTT
CASSLGPGGATEAFF
>TRBJ2-7|TRBV3-1/TRBV3-2|-|TRBD2
TGTGCCAGCAGCCAAGGACTAGCGGGAGAGGGGTACGAGCAGTACTTC
CASSQGLAGEGYEQYF
>TRBJ1-1|TRBV28|-|-
TGTGCCAGCACCCTCATACTTCCACCAGCTTTCTTT
CASTLILPPAFF
>TRBJ1-1|TRBV30|-|TRBD1
TGTGCCTGGAGTGCCCTTAGGACAGGGACCACTGAAGCTTTCTTT
CAWSALRTGTTEAFF
>TRBJ2-7|TRBV6-6|-|-
TGTGCCAGCTTGCCCCGCCAAGGGCAGGGTATCAGCGAGCAGTACTTC
CASLPRQGQGISEQYF
>TRBJ2-2|TRBV18|-|TRBD1
TGTGCCAGCTCACCGGGACAGGGGCACACCGGGGAGCTGTTTTTT
CASSPGQGHTGELFF
>TRBJ1-5|TRBV19|-|TRBD1
TGTGCCAGTAGTATCTCTCAGGGGGTTAACAATCAGCCCCAGCATTTT
CASSISQGVNNQPQHF
>TRBJ2-2|TRBV10-3|-|-
TGTGCCATCAGTGAGCAGGGGTTCATCCTCGCGAACACCGGGGAGCTGTTTTTT
CAISEQGFILANTGELFF
>TRBJ1-4|TRBV2|-|-
TGTGCCAGCAGTGATGGACAGCAAAATGAAAAACTGTTTTTT
CASSDGQQNEKLFF
>TRBJ2-3|TRBV29-1|-|TRBD2
TGCAGCGTTGGGCTAGCGGGAATTAGCACAGATACGCAGTATTTT
CSVGLAGISTDTQYF
>TRBJ2-7|TRBV7-2|-|TRBD2
TGTGCCAGCACCTTAGGGGCTAGCGGGAACTACGAGCAGTACTTC
CASTLGASGNYEQYF
>TRBJ2-1|TRBV28|once|TRBD2
TGTGCCAGCAGAACTGGGACTAAATCCTCGGGATACAATGAGCAGTTCTTC
CASRTGTKSSGYNEQFF
>TRBJ2-2|TRBV7-9|-|-
TGTGCCAGCAGCTTGTACACCGGGGAGCTGTTTTTT
CASSLYTGELFF
>TRBJ2-3|TRBV9|-|TRBD1
TGTGCCAGCAGCCAGACAGGGGGTGCAGATACGCAGTATTTT
CASSQTGGADTQYF
>TRBJ2-5|TRBV5-1|-|-
TGCGCCAGCAGCTTGGAGGATTGGGAGACCCAGTACTTC
CASSLEDWETQYF
>TRBJ2-7|TRBV19|-|TRBD1
TGTGCCAGTAGTATGCGATCGGACAGGAGTCTCTACGAGCAGTACTTC
CASSMRSDRSLYEQYF
>TRBJ2-4|TRBV6-2/TRBV6-3|-|TRBD1
TGTGCCAGCAGTTACGGAGGGACAGGGGGCGCTGGGAGCATTCAGTACTTC
CASSYGGTGGAGSIQYF
>TRBJ2-3|TRBV7-9|-|TRBD2
TGTGCCAGCAGCTTCTCCTCTAGCGGGGATCGAGATACGCAGTATTTT
CASSFSSSGDRDTQYF
>TRBJ2-7|TRBV5-1|-|-
TGCGCCAGCAGCTTGGCCGGGGAAGGCTCCTACGAGCAGTACTTC
CASSLAGEGSYEQYF
>TRBJ2-5|TRBV9|-|-
TGTGCCAGCAGCGTCTCATCGCGGACCATCCAAGAGACCCAGTACTTC
CASSVSSRTIQETQYF
>TRBJ1-2|TRBV29-1|-|-
TGCAGCGGTTGGGACGCCCGCCGGGAGGACACCTTC
CSGWDARREDTF